The 30 T cell receptor beta chains presented below share a single source sample, sequenced in a study of T cell responses to AZD1222 COVID-19 vaccine. The protocol was immunoSEQ multiplex PCR, while the TCRdb copy is restricted to in-frame clones and leaves out a portion. The profile shows more than 45,000 clones, about 81% of them singletons. Specimen: peripheral blood, collected on day 0 of AZD1222 vaccination. These TCRs come from an adult in good health.

The chain uses TRBV19 and TRBJ2-1, with a weak D call TRBD1 (6 bases). This CDR3 is 18 amino acids long. In germline, CDR1 is LNHDA, CDR2 SQIVND (reference sequence). The germline V and J ends were trimmed by 4 bases and 7 bases, with 26 bases remaining between them. CDR3 sequence reads: CASSRLQGGPLQLNEQFF. The CDR3 DNA follows: TGTGCCAGTAGTAGGCTACAGGGCGGGCCATTACAGTTGAATGAGCAGTTCTTC.

The chain recombines TRBV7-6 with TRBJ2-7; unclear D gene. V was shortened by 1 base and J by 6 bases, with 10 bases between the two germline ends. The CDR3 covers 13 residues. The germline CDR1 and CDR2 sequences are SGHVS and FNYEAQ. For the CDR3, the DNA is TGTGCCAGCAGCTTAGTTGGTACGGCCGAGCAGTACTTC. This encodes CASSLVGTAEQYF.

The J gene is TRBJ1-1, the V gene TRBV2; a weak D match, TRBD1 (5 bases). CDR1 SNHLY and CDR2 FYNNEI come from the germline V gene. CDR3 length: 14 amino acids. V was pared by 3 bases and J by 1 base, with 9 bases between. The CDR3 is CASSEGRGNTEAFF. The CDR3 nucleotides read TGTGCCAGCAGTGAGGGGCGGGGGAACACTGAAGCTTTCTTT.

This clone appeared once. The DNA for the CDR3 is TGTGCCAGCAGCCTCTCTACAGGGGATAACATTCAGTACTTC. Protein: CASSLSTGDNIQYF. This rearrangement joins TRBV9 to TRBJ2-4; 7 nucleotides match TRBD1. The CDR3 totals 14 residues. CDR1 is SGDLS and CDR2 is YYNGEE in the germline V gene. J was trimmed by 7 bases and V by 4 bases; bases with no gene match: 8.

The chain is built from TRBV7-2 and TRBJ1-2, with D maybe TRBD1 (5 bases). Germline CDR1 is SGHTA and CDR2 is FQGNSA. CDR3 size: 14 residues. The V gene lost 3 bases and the J gene lost 8 bases, with 16 bases spanning the gap. This CDR3 reads CASSFRDALRGYTF. DNA of the CDR3: TGTGCCAGCAGCTTCCGGGACGCTCTCCGCGGCTACACCTTC.

In DNA form, the CDR3 reads TGCGCCAGCAGCTTGGCCTTAAATGGATATCCGTTCTTC. It encodes CASSLALNGYPFF. The chain uses TRBV5-1 and TRBJ2-1; the D is unclear. Trimming took off 0 bases at V and 15 bases at J, with 16 bases between the two ends. The CDR3 spans 13 residues. In germline, CDR1 is SGHRS, CDR2 YFSETQ.

The chain carries TRBV5-1 and TRBJ1-1, with D tentatively TRBD1 (6 bases). From germline, CDR1 is SGHRS and CDR2 YFSETQ. This CDR3 region has 16 residues. V shed 1 base and J shed 1 base, with 14 bases lying between them. This CDR3 is CASSLNPGQQNTEAFF. CDR3 DNA sequence: TGCGCCAGCAGCTTGAATCCGGGACAACAGAACACTGAAGCTTTCTTT. The full variable domain, completed using reference TRBV5-1 and TRBJ1-1, is KAGVTQTPRYLIKTRGQQVTLSCSPISGHRSVSWYQQTPGQGLQFLFEYFSETQRNKGNFPGRFSGRQFSNSRSEMNVSTLELGDSALYLCASSLNPGQQNTEAFFGQGTRLTVV.

The V and J genes are TRBV11-3 and TRBJ1-2; perhaps TRBD1 as D (5 bases). There are 13 residues in the CDR3. CDR1 SGHNT and CDR2 YENEEA come from the germline V gene. Trimming took 5 bases from V and 4 from J, leaving 11 bases between them. Here the CDR3 DNA reads TGTGCCAGCAGCGGGCAGGGAGGCTATGGCTACACCTTC. Protein product: CASSGQGGYGYTF.

There are a few counts of this clone. CDR3 bases: TGCAGCGTACGAGGGGGCGGTGGCTATGGCTACACCTTC. Its translation is CSVRGGGGYGYTF. V is TRBV29-1 and J is TRBJ1-2, with 7 positions matching TRBD1. CDR1 is SQVTM and CDR2 is ANQGSEA in the germline V gene. Trimming removed 6 bases from V and 4 bases from J; junction bases left unmatched: 8. This CDR3 spans 13 amino acids.

CDR3: CASSTPDTAYNEQFF. The CDR3 DNA is TGTGCCAGTAGTACCCCGGACACCGCTTACAATGAGCAGTTCTTC. The chain uses TRBV19 and TRBJ2-1; D is perhaps TRBD1 (5 bases). V was clipped by 4 bases and J by 4 bases, with 14 bases between them. This CDR3 is built from 15 residues. Looked up from germline, CDR1 is LNHDA and CDR2 is SQIVND (reference sequence).

The chain employs TRBV28 and TRBJ2-7; D is undetermined. Germline V lookup: CDR1 MDHEN, CDR2 SYDVKM. This CDR3 contains 14 residues. Trimming removed 0 bases at V and 6 bases at J, with 12 bases between. The CDR3 here is CASSLWVGYSEQYF. The CDR3 bases are TGTGCCAGCAGTTTATGGGTCGGGTACTCCGAGCAGTACTTC.

This clone has just one count. The V call is TRBV21-1, the J call TRBJ2-7; no DNA check was done on the table's D call, TRBD1. TRBV21-1 represents a pseudogene. The CDR3 has 16 amino acids. The chain's CDR3 is CASSKPRQVFPYEQYF. The CDR3 coding sequence is TGTGCCAGCAGCAAACCCAGACAGGTTTTTCCCTACGAGCAGTACTTC.

CDR3 sequence (DNA): TGTGCCAGTAGTACACCCGGACTAGTCCCCGCCGATGAGCAGTTCTTC. Protein product: CASSTPGLVPADEQFF. The gene calls are TRBV19 and TRBJ2-1, with TRBD2 matching over 7 bases. V gave up 4 bases and J gave up 8 bases; unmatched junction bases: 14. This CDR3 has 16 residues. Germline values: CDR1 LNHDA, CDR2 SQIVND (reference sequence).

This clone is deemed medium-sized. The gene calls are TRBV10-2 and TRBJ2-5, with 8 bases lining up with TRBD2. This CDR3 has 17 amino acids. Germline V CDR1 and CDR2: WSHSY, SAAADI. After removal of 8 bases from V and 3 bases from J, the junction contained 17 bases not matched to a gene. DNA for the CDR3: TGCGCCAGCGGGGAGGGGCTTAGCGGGATGGGGGAAGAGACCCAGTACTTC. It yields the protein CASGEGLSGMGEETQYF.

In this sample, this clone turned up once. This chain's CDR3 is CAWIQGALGNTIYF. The CDR3 nucleotides read TGTGCCTGGATTCAGGGGGCGCTTGGAAACACCATATATTTT. V is TRBV30 and J is TRBJ1-3; TRBD1 matches at 8 bases. There are 14 residues in the CDR3. The V and J ends lost 4 bases and 3 bases, in that order; junction bases with no gene match: 5. CDR1 is GTSNPN, CDR2 SVGIG, per germline (reference sequence).

V gene TRBV29-1 combines with J gene TRBJ1-1, with 8 bases fitting TRBD1. The length of the CDR3 is 12 residues. J was trimmed by 4 bases and V by 7 bases; bases with no gene match: 5. Per germline, CDR1 SQVTM and CDR2 ANQGSEA. CDR3 nucleotide sequence: TGCAGCGGATCTGACAGGGGCACTGAAGCTTTCTTT. Translation gives CSGSDRGTEAFF. The variable domain in full, with the rest retrieved from reference TRBV29-1 and TRBJ1-1, is SAVISQKPSRDICQRGTSLTIQCQVDSQVTMMFWYRQQPGQSLTLIATANQGSEATYESGFVIDKFPISRPNLTFSTLTVSNMSPEDSSIYLCSGSDRGTEAFFGQGTRLTVV.

This clone was counted between two and nine times. The chain carries TRBV24-1 and TRBJ2-7; D not resolved. There are 13 residues in the CDR3. V lost 5 bases and J lost 2, with 9 bases in between. Germline V lookup: CDR1 KGHDR, CDR2 SFDVKD. CDR3 sequence reads: CATSANGAYEQYF. CDR3 nucleotides: TGTGCCACCAGTGCTAACGGAGCCTACGAGCAGTACTTC.

This sequence joins TRBV6-2 or TRBV6-3 and TRBJ1-1; D not certain. The CDR3 consists of 11 residues. Germline CDR1 and CDR2: MNHEY and SVGEGT. Trimming shortened V by 4 bases and J by 6 bases, and 6 bases separated the two germline ends. Here the CDR3 reads CASSSWAEAFF. Here the CDR3 DNA reads TGTGCCAGCAGTTCGTGGGCTGAAGCTTTCTTT.

This clone was seen a few times. The V call is TRBV10-3, the J call TRBJ1-1; no reliable D call. This CDR3 region has 13 residues. Germline loops: CDR1 ENHRY, CDR2 SYGVKD. V was trimmed by 0 bases and J by 7 bases, leaving 9 bases between them. CDR3 DNA sequence: TGTGCCATCAGTGAGTCGAGGCCAGATGAAGCTTTCTTT. This gives the protein CAISESRPDEAFF.

This chain uses TRBV28 with TRBJ1-5, with D perhaps matching TRBD1 (5 bases). With 2 bases removed from V and 5 bases from J, the gap between germline ends came to 16 bases. Germline CDR1 reads MDHEN; CDR2 reads SYDVKM. This CDR3 region has 16 residues. The CDR3: CASSLRWQGRHQPQHF. Here the CDR3 DNA reads TGTGCCAGCAGTTTACGTTGGCAGGGAAGGCATCAGCCCCAGCATTTT.

V gene TRBV3-1 (or the pseudogene TRBV3-2) combines with J gene TRBJ1-2; possible D gene TRBD1, 5 bases. Germline CDR1 LGHDT, CDR2 YNNKEL (reference sequence). There are 14 residues in the CDR3. Between the trimmed V and J ends, which lost 9 bases and 2 bases, there was a span of 16 bases. The DNA of the CDR3 is TGTGCCAGTGCAACTCAGGGAGGGAACTATGGCTACACCTTC. Protein: CASATQGGNYGYTF.

The J gene is TRBJ1-5, the V gene TRBV28, with 8 bases identical to TRBD1. Germline V gene data show CDR1 as MDHEN and CDR2 as SYDVKM. V lost 3 bases, J lost 7 bases, and 8 bases stayed unmatched. CDR3 size: 15 residues. The chain's CDR3 is CASSLDGQGGQPQHF. CDR3 coding DNA: TGTGCCAGCAGTTTGGACGGACAGGGTGGCCAGCCCCAGCATTTT.

J is TRBJ2-1 and V is TRBV7-9; 9 bases match TRBD2. V shed 4 bases and J 4 bases; nucleotides not matched to a gene: 11. From germline, CDR1 is SEHNR and CDR2 FQNEAQ (reference sequence). This CDR3 comprises 17 residues. CDR3 loop: CASSSGLASASYNEQFF. CDR3 coding DNA: TGTGCCAGCAGCTCAGGACTAGCGTCGGCTTCATACAATGAGCAGTTCTTC.

The chain is built from TRBV3-1 (or the pseudogene TRBV3-2) and TRBJ2-5, with TRBD2 matching 8 bases. CDR1 and CDR2 (germline): LGHDT, YNNKEL (reference sequence). V gave up 4 bases and J gave up 3 bases; unmatched junction bases: 10. The CDR3 is made up of 16 amino acids. This chain's CDR3 is CASSLHSGTREETQYF. CDR3 nucleotide sequence: TGTGCCAGCAGCCTTCATAGCGGGACCAGGGAAGAGACCCAGTACTTC.

The rearrangement uses TRBV6-2 or TRBV6-3 and TRBJ1-5; D is unresolved. This CDR3 comprises 14 residues. Germline V CDR1 and CDR2: MNHEY, SVGEGT. Trimming pared 0 bases from V and 4 bases from J, leaving 7 bases between. The CDR3 DNA reads as TGTGCCAGCAGTTACTCGAGTCGGAATCAGCCCCAGCATTTT. Amino acids: CASSYSSRNQPQHF.

As DNA, the CDR3 is TGTGCCAGCAGTGAAGGGACAGTATCAACATCTAATGAAAAACTGTTTTTT. Translated: CASSEGTVSTSNEKLFF. The rearrangement joins TRBV6-1 to TRBJ1-4; possibly TRBD1 for D (6 bases). V was cut by 1 base and J by 3 bases, with 15 bases left in between. Germline loops: CDR1 MNHNS, CDR2 SASEGT. CDR3 length equals 17 residues.

This clone was found once. This rearrangement joins TRBV5-1 to TRBJ2-4, with 9 positions matching TRBD1. CDR1 and CDR2 (germline): SGHRS, YFSETQ. CDR3 length equals 16 residues. V shed 4 bases and J 0 bases; nucleotides not matched to a gene: 5. In nucleotides, the CDR3 is TGCGCCAGCAGCCCGGGACAGGGACTAGCCAAAAACATTCAGTACTTC. This encodes CASSPGQGLAKNIQYF.

This clone was seen a single time. The chain joins TRBV20-1 to TRBJ2-1; D is possibly TRBD2 (5 bases). Looked up from germline, CDR1 is DFQATT and CDR2 is SNEGSKA (reference sequence). CDR3 length: 11 amino acids. With 3 bases removed from V and 7 bases from J, the gap between germline ends came to 7 bases. The CDR3 region is CSASRDNEQFF. The CDR3 DNA sequence: TGCAGTGCTAGCCGGGATAATGAGCAGTTCTTC.

V is TRBV9 and J is TRBJ1-2; 11 bases fit TRBD1. The CDR3 is 15 amino acids. J gave up 3 bases and V 4 bases, and 5 bases lay outside the gene matches. Germline V gene lookup returns CDR1 SGDLS and CDR2 YYNGEE. This CDR3 is CASSSRTGGYYGYTF. CDR3 DNA: TGTGCCAGCAGCTCGCGGACAGGGGGCTACTATGGCTACACCTTC.

The chain has TRBV11-2 and TRBJ2-1; no definite D call. Germline assignment: CDR1 SGHAT and CDR2 FQNNGV. Trimming removed 0 bases from V and 10 bases from J, with 4 bases in between. This CDR3 comprises 11 residues. In nucleotides, the CDR3 is TGTGCCAGCAGCTTAGAGCGGGAGCAGTTCTTC. This encodes CASSLEREQFF.